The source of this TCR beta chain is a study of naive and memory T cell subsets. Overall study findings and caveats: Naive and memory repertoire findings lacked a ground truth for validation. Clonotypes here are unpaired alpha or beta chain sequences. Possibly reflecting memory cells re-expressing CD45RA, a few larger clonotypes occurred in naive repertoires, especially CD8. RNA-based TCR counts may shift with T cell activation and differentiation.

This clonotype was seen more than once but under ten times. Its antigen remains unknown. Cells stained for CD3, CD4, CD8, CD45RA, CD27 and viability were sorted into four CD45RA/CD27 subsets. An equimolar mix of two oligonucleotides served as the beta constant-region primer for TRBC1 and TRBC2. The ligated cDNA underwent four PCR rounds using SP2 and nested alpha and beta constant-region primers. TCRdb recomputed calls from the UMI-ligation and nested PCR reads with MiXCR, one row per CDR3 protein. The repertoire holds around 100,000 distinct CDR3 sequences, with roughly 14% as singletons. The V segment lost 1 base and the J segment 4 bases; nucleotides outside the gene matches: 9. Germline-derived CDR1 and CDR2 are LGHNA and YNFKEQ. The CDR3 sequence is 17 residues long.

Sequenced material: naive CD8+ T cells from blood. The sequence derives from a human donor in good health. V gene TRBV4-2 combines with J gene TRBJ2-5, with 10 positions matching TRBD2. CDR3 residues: CASSQGAGTSALETQYF. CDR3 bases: TGTGCCAGCAGCCAAGGTGCCGGGACTAGCGCCTTAGAGACCCAGTACTTC.